The rows below give T cell receptor beta chains drawn from one sample of a study of regulatory T cells in long-lasting Graves disease. MiXCR, applied by TCRdb to the multiplex PCR reads, yields one record per CDR3 protein. The sample lists 400,000 to 450,000 distinct CDR3 sequences; about 15% were seen once. The sample also formed part of further work on T cells in Graves' hyperthyroidism and ophthalmopathy.

This material consisted of peripheral blood mononuclear cells (PBMCs), taken at new diagnosis, from a patient treated with antithyroid drugs. Receptors originate from a woman in her 30s with Graves disease. CDR3s include the opening cysteine and the closing phenylalanine or tryptophan. A D gene is named only where the DNA matches it firmly. Some rows mark clone size as missing; the rest say once, few, many or name a class of expanded clone.

clone_size d_call j_call v_call cdr3_aa cdr3_nt
many TRBD2 TRBJ2-1 TRBV5-1 CASSSGLAGEEQFF TGCGCCAGCAGCTCAGGACTAGCGGGAGAAGAGCAGTTCTTC
many - TRBJ2-7 TRBV7-8 CASSLDEDLTLYEQYF TGTGCCAGCAGCTTAGATGAGGACCTAACCTTATACGAGCAGTACTTC
few TRBD2 TRBJ2-2 TRBV7-8 CASRRRLAENTGELFF TGTGCCAGCAGACGAAGACTAGCAGAAAACACCGGGGAGCTGTTTTTT
many - TRBJ2-3 TRBV30 CAWGASDTQYF TGTGCCTGGGGGGCCTCAGATACGCAGTATTTT
few - TRBJ2-2 TRBV7-2 CASSRKLGRNTGELFF TGTGCCAGCAGCCGAAAGCTGGGACGGAACACCGGGGAGCTGTTTTTT
many - TRBJ2-7 TRBV7-8 CASSLGTLGYEQYF TGTGCCAGCAGCCTCGGGACACTCGGCTACGAGCAGTACTTC
- - TRBJ2-7 TRBV19 CASGGHQGSYEQYF TGTGCCAGTGGCGGACATCAAGGTTCCTACGAGCAGTACTTC
many - TRBJ2-5 TRBV20-1 CFVLVRETQYF TGCTTCGTGCTAGTCCGGGAGACCCAGTACTTC
many - TRBJ2-5 TRBV12-3/TRBV12-4 CASSLTNGETQYF TGTGCCAGCAGTTTAACCAACGGAGAGACCCAGTACTTC
- - TRBJ2-3 TRBV6-2/TRBV6-3 CASSVQRINTDTQYF TGTGCCAGCAGTGTCCAGCGGATAAACACAGATACGCAGTATTTT
many TRBD2 TRBJ2-2 TRBV12-3/TRBV12-4 CASSFGGRARDTGELFF TGTGCCAGCAGTTTCGGCGGGAGGGCCAGGGACACCGGGGAGCTGTTTTTT
many - TRBJ2-2 TRBV2 CASRADGAGELFF TGTGCCAGCAGGGCGGACGGGGCCGGGGAGCTGTTTTTT
many - TRBJ2-2 TRBV2 CASSETTNTGELFF TGTGCCAGCAGCGAGACTACTAACACCGGGGAGCTGTTTTTT
- TRBD1 TRBJ2-5 TRBV6-5 CASSYSGQGSQETQYF TGTGCCAGCAGTTACTCCGGACAGGGGTCCCAAGAGACCCAGTACTTC
many - TRBJ1-1 TRBV24-1 CATRRGENTEAFF TGTGCCACCCGAAGGGGAGAGAACACTGAAGCTTTCTTT
many - TRBJ1-5 TRBV27 CASSFMGPYSNQPQHF TGTGCCAGCAGTTTTATGGGACCCTATAGCAATCAGCCCCAGCATTTT
many - TRBJ2-1 TRBV12-5 CASGPDRLMQFF TGTGCTAGTGGTCCCGATCGACTTATGCAGTTCTTC
- - TRBJ2-3 TRBV6-1 CASSDSTQYF TGTGCCAGCAGTGATTCTACGCAGTATTTT
many TRBD1 TRBJ1-1 TRBV27 CASSFGQGRTEAFF TGTGCCAGCAGTTTCGGACAGGGTAGGACTGAAGCTTTCTTT
many - TRBJ1-5 TRBV30 CAWMRDGNQPQHF TGTGCCTGGATGCGGGACGGCAATCAGCCCCAGCATTTT
few - TRBJ2-7 TRBV6-2/TRBV6-3 CASRDRQVSSYEQYF TGTGCCAGCAGAGACCGACAGGTGAGCTCCTACGAGCAGTACTTC
many TRBD1 TRBJ1-4 TRBV5-1 CASSLDRDEKLFF TGCGCCAGCAGCCTCGACAGGGACGAAAAACTGTTTTTT
few - TRBJ2-1 TRBV29-1 CSGTSSYNEQFF TGCAGCGGGACAAGCTCCTACAATGAGCAGTTCTTC
many - TRBJ1-5 TRBV28 CASSPPRDRNQPQHF TGTGCCAGCAGCCCTCCCCGGGACCGCAATCAGCCCCAGCATTTT
few - TRBJ1-2 TRBV30 CAWGVNYGYTF TGTGCCTGGGGAGTTAACTATGGCTACACCTTC
- - TRBJ2-5 TRBV6-2/TRBV6-3 CASSYSGHPRTWETQYF TGTGCCAGCAGTTACTCGGGACATCCCAGGACTTGGGAGACCCAGTACTTC
few - TRBJ1-5 TRBV4-1 CASSQVTGLDSNQPQHF TGCGCCAGCAGCCAAGTTACAGGGCTGGATAGCAATCAGCCCCAGCATTTT
many - TRBJ2-4 TRBV20-1 CSARDRHNQRGPIGVQYF TGCAGTGCTAGAGATCGGCACAATCAGCGTGGGCCCATAGGGGTTCAGTACTTC
many - TRBJ1-5 TRBV7-9 CASSSPGNNQPQHF TGTGCCAGCAGTTCTCCGGGGAACAATCAGCCCCAGCATTTT
many - TRBJ1-2 TRBV3-1 CASSQDLAGPYGYTF TGTGCCAGCAGCCAGGACCTCGCAGGCCCCTATGGCTACACCTTC
many - TRBJ2-1 TRBV7-9 CASSLAYQPTGEWSYNEQFF TGTGCCAGCAGCTTAGCGTACCAACCCACGGGGGAATGGTCCTACAATGAGCAGTTCTTC
- - TRBJ2-1 TRBV20-1 CSARAGVEQFF TGCAGTGCTAGAGCGGGAGTTGAGCAGTTCTTC
many TRBD2 TRBJ2-3 TRBV13 CASSSTRLWGLAGTDTQYF TGTGCCAGCAGCTCGACTCGCCTTTGGGGACTAGCGGGCACAGATACGCAGTATTTT